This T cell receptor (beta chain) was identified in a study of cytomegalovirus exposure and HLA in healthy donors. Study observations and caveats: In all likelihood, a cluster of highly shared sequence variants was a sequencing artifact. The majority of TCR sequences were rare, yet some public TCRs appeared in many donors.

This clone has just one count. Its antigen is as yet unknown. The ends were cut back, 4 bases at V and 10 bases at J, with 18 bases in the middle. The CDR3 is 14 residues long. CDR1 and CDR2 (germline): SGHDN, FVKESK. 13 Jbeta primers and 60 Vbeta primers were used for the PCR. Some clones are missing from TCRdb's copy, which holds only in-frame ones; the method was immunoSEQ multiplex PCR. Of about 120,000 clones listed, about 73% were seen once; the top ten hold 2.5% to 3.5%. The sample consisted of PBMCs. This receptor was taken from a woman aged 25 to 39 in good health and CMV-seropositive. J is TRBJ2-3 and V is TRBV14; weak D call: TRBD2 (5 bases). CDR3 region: CASSLHHRGLAQYF. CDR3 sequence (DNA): TGTGCCAGCAGCCTCCACCATCGAGGGCTGGCGCAGTATTTT.